The 7 T cell receptor beta chains presented below share a single source sample, sequenced in a study of blood T cell repertoires in COVID-19. Measured with immunoSEQ multiplex PCR; TCRdb has only the in-frame clones, and not every one. The sample has about 190,000 clones; under 90% are singletons. The sample was peripheral blood. The receptor set was obtained from a human donor in a cohort sampled during active COVID-19.

This clone is a singleton in its sample. The chain recombines TRBV5-1 with TRBJ2-5; D is possibly TRBD1 (6 bases). Trimming took 6 bases from V and 2 from J, leaving 14 bases between them. The germline CDR1 and CDR2 sequences are SGHRS and YFSETQ. The CDR3 consists of 14 residues. The CDR3 nucleotides read TGCGCCAGCAATGGGGGCGCAGGTCAAGAGACCCAGTACTTC. Protein: CASNGGAGQETQYF.

This chain connects TRBV3-1 (or the pseudogene TRBV3-2) to TRBJ2-3; D remains unclear. V lost 2 bases to trimming and J lost 2 bases, with 8 bases between them. Germline V lookup: CDR1 LGHDT, CDR2 YNNKEL (reference sequence). The CDR3 sequence is 14 residues long. The CDR3 DNA reads as TGTGCCAGCAGCCAACTTTTCTCCACAGATACGCAGTATTTT. Its translation is CASSQLFSTDTQYF.

V gene TRBV6-2 or TRBV6-3 combines with J gene TRBJ2-2; 7 nucleotides align to TRBD2. V lost 6 bases, J lost 4 bases, and 8 bases stayed unmatched. This CDR3 is 15 amino acids long. The germline V gene has CDR1 MNHEY and CDR2 SVGEGT. The chain's CDR3 is CASSQMGTITGELFF. For the CDR3, the DNA is TGTGCCAGCAGCCAAATGGGGACTATCACCGGGGAGCTGTTTTTT.

The chain uses TRBV28 and TRBJ2-3; weak D call: TRBD2 (7 bases). CDR3 length: 16 residues. CDR1 is MDHEN, CDR2 SYDVKM, per germline. The V gene lost 5 bases and the J gene lost 4 bases, with 19 bases spanning the gap. The CDR3 bases are TGTGCCAGCAGTCTCGCCGGGGGGCCGGGGGCAGATACGCAGTATTTT. This sequence encodes CASSLAGGPGADTQYF.

This chain uses TRBV18 with TRBJ2-7; 8 bases align to TRBD1. Germline V gives CDR1 KGHSH, CDR2 LQKENI. This CDR3 contains 14 residues. V lost 3 bases to trimming and J lost 6 bases; unmatched junction nucleotides: 7. Here the CDR3 DNA reads TGTGCCAGCTCACCTGGGACAGGACCTGGCGAGCAGTACGTC. Its translation: CASSPGTGPGEQYV.

The rearrangement links TRBV25-1 to TRBJ2-7; 11 bases map to TRBD2. Trimming took 6 bases from V and 9 from J; bases not matched to a gene: 7. Germline values: CDR1 MGHDK, CDR2 SYGVNS. The CDR3 is 13 residues long. CDR3 residues: CASRGLAGSGQYF. The CDR3 bases are TGTGCCAGCAGAGGACTAGCGGGTAGCGGGCAGTACTTC.

The genes are TRBV5-6 and TRBJ2-5; D unresolved. The germline V and J ends were trimmed by 1 base and 3 bases, with 16 bases remaining between them. Per the germline V gene, CDR1 is SGHDT and CDR2 is YYEEEE. This CDR3 contains 16 residues. The CDR3 DNA reads as TGTGCCAGCAGCTTGAGTGGTAGAGTTGACAAAGAGACCCAGTACTTC. Translating gives CASSLSGRVDKETQYF.